This T cell receptor beta chain stems from a study of shared clonotypes between healthy human individuals (dated by TCRdb to about 2020). Describing the broader study: A few men and two women, aged 18 to 49 years, made up the cohort. Per donor, three plates each were used for CD4 naive and CD4 memory, two for CD8 naive, and one for CD8 memory. To estimate repertoire size and how much clonotypes are shared between individuals, the study performed deep sequencing of blood TCR repertoires from a handful of healthy adults. Libraries were prepared and TCR repertoires were sequenced by different laboratories using diverse techniques, in order to increase sequencing depth and limit assay-specific biases. Leukapheresis yielded between about 0.85 and 9 billion PBMCs per donor. Broad study findings and their caveats: Pairwise subsampling led to the expectation that sequencing depth would affect the degree of clonotype sharing among donors. Compared with non-shared clonotypes, the clonotypes found in all four sorted-subset donors had higher generation probabilities. Because the study included only a small number of donors, the genetic and exposure-history diversity represented was limited. Sampling was restricted to blood, and TCR repertoires in tissues likely differ from the TCR repertoires found in blood. Naive subsets generally had larger estimated clonotype richness than memory subsets did. When several donors were compared, the shared fraction of clonotypes was around 5% for naive CD4, approximately 3.3% for naive CD8, 2.3% for memory CD4, and under 0.5% for memory CD8. Rarefaction of sorted-subset datasets indicated incomplete sequencing despite the large sequencing depth.

Healthy HIV-negative adults with no recently reported acute infections or vaccinations were included as donors. Every donor was a Caucasian adult residing in Nashville, Tennessee, USA. CD4+ T cells were enriched by magnetic negative selection; naive cells were then positively selected on CD45RA, and the negative fraction formed the memory subset. After blood collection by leukapheresis, PBMCs were isolated using Ficoll-Histopaque density gradient centrifugation and then cryopreserved in the vapor phase of liquid nitrogen. Analytical flow cytometry was used to check the purity and quantity of each magnetically sorted T cell population. Genomic DNA was isolated from every sorted fraction and measured by UV absorbance on a Nanodrop 2000c. Using the deep immunoSEQ assay, TCR CDR3 regions were amplified from genomic DNA by multiplex PCR. Extracted genomic DNA from each cell subset was distributed evenly across all wells of several immunoSEQ 96-well plates, and each plate was treated as a replicate. For sorted subsets, approximately 200 ng of genomic DNA, equivalent to around 30,000 T cell genomes, went into each replicate PCR. Purified libraries were quantified with a Qubit 3.0 fluorometer, sized on a Bioanalyzer 2100, and re-quantified with the KAPA Library Quantification kit. Every immunoSEQ 96-well plate was sequenced on a dedicated single-read 150-cycle Illumina NextSeq 550 flow cell. In the paper's pipeline: Because the immunoSEQ output included only junctional sequences and no quality scores, the filtering could not be the same as the filtering used for full-length reads. Sequences were annotated with PyIR, a Python wrapper for IgBLAST v1.9, using IMGT germline references to assign V/J genes and CDR3. Reads were filtered out if the reads had weak V/J assignments (E-value above 1e-6), no CDR3, stop codons, out-of-frame junctions, or ambiguous translated residues. V3J clonotypes were defined by identical inferred V gene, J gene, and CDR3 amino acid sequence. To compute the percentage overlap between repertoires, the number of shared unique clonotypes was divided by the size of the smaller repertoire. Richness of each repertoire was evaluated using RTK rarefaction, the Chao1 estimator, and Recon v2.1 estimates of unobserved clonotypes. For all TCRbeta clonotypes obtained by the gDNA method from several donors, generation probabilities were computed with OLGA. TCRdb obtained this table from immuneACCESS and retained in-frame rearrangements with V and J assigned. These tables miss some clones; where compared with another copy, unresolved V genes account for less than half of the shortfall, and the remainder is unexplained. That table furnishes V, J and clone size, whereas the DNA furnished D and trimming. The sample profile shows 1.5 million to 1.9 million clones; 95% to 99% of them were found once. The ten largest clones take up roughly 0.4% of the sample.

Comments on this clone: Its binding antigen is unknown. No base quality values were provided; no much bigger clone lies one nucleotide off.

The TCR was taken from a man aged 25-45 years in good health. The material sequenced was naive CD4+ T cells sorted from blood. The label giving this sample's cell subset or site can be read as: CD45RA+ positively selected.

The bases are TGTGCCAGCAGCCAAATGACAGGGCGAATCGGGGAGCTGTTTTTT. Its coded protein is CASSQMTGRIGELFF. The V and J segments used are TRBV14 and TRBJ2-2; 7 nucleotides in the junction match TRBD1. The germline V end is reduced by 2 bases and the J end by 7 bases; junction bases left unmatched: 7. The germline V gene specifies SGHDN as CDR1 and FVKESK as CDR2. Reading from cysteine to phenylalanine, the CDR3 counts 15 amino acids. Only CDR3 DNA is held: 45 bases, read in frame from base 1.